This T cell receptor beta chain was identified in a study of Graves' ophthalmopathy and Graves' hyperthyroidism. Every ophthalmopathy donor presented moderate-to-severe activity, CAS ≥3, NOSPECS ≥4 and duration under 3 months. This clonotype appeared many times. Germline V gene lookup returns CDR1 LNHDA and CDR2 SQIVND (reference sequence). Germline trimming cut 5 bases from V and 4 bases from J; bases unmatched to any gene: 7. CDR3 length equals 14 residues. RNA transcripts were the source from which TCR beta CDR3 regions were amplified. RT-PCR with HTBI primers came first, then second-round multiplex PCR. Each CDR3 protein is one row after TCRdb ran MiXCR on the multiplex PCR reads. The sample has some 390,000 distinct CDR3 sequences, 15% to 20% seen once; the top ten hold around 1.6%.

The clonotype originates from a woman aged 18 to 35 with Graves' ophthalmopathy. The chain is built from TRBV19 and TRBJ1-1; 7 positions agree with TRBD1. The sample comprised peripheral blood. CDR3 residues: CASSENRGGTEAFF. CDR3 nucleotides: TGTGCCAGTAGTGAAAACAGGGGAGGCACTGAAGCTTTCTTT.